The 14 T cell receptor beta chains below come from one sample, sequenced in a study of neurological immune-mediated disorders. In TCRdb, the 5' RACE reads were re-called with MiXCR into one record per CDR3 protein. Of tens of thousands of distinct CDR3 sequences in the sample, approximately 10% were seen once. The sample comprised PBMCs. The origin of the receptors is a man between 35 and 55 years old in good health.

Many counts were recorded for this clonotype. This sequence joins TRBV10-1 and TRBJ1-5; 9 bases match TRBD1. With V trimmed by 5 bases and J by 7 bases, 6 bases remained unmatched. Germline V gene lookup returns CDR1 WNHNN and CDR2 SYGVQD (reference sequence). CDR3 length: 14 amino acids. The CDR3 here is CASSTGTGTQPQHF. CDR3 coding DNA: TGCGCCAGCAGTACCGGGACAGGGACGCAGCCCCAGCATTTT.

At least ten counts were recorded for this clonotype. This rearrangement joins TRBV29-1 to TRBJ2-7; no firm D call. CDR3 length equals 12 residues. Per germline, CDR1 SQVTM and CDR2 ANQGSEA. V shed 1 base and J shed 0 bases, with 4 bases lying between them. In DNA, the CDR3 is TGCAGCGTTGAAGTCAGCTCCTACGAGCAGTACTTC. Translating gives CSVEVSSYEQYF.

The rearrangement joins TRBV19 to TRBJ2-4, with D possibly being TRBD2 (6 bases). Germline V gene lookup returns CDR1 LNHDA and CDR2 SQIVND (reference sequence). The CDR3 sequence is 19 residues long. V shed 5 bases and J shed 1 base, with 24 bases lying between them. This chain's CDR3 is CASSPQPPGADAAKNIQYF. The CDR3 nucleotides are TGTGCCAGTAGTCCGCAGCCCCCGGGAGCCGACGCGGCCAAAAACATTCAGTACTTC.

This clonotype was seen at least ten times. The gene calls are TRBV29-1 and TRBJ1-2; D is ambiguous. Germline CDR1 reads SQVTM; CDR2 reads ANQGSEA. The ends were cut back, 3 bases at V and 4 bases at J, with 12 bases in the middle. The CDR3 runs 13 residues. CDR3 bases: TGCAGCGTTGAGGGGTATACCGGCTATGGCTACACCTTC. Residues: CSVEGYTGYGYTF.

This clonotype was detected many times. This rearrangement joins TRBV5-8 to TRBJ2-3; weak D call: TRBD1 (5 bases). The CDR3 loop spans 15 amino acids. V gave up 2 bases and J gave up 2 bases, with 12 bases separating them. Germline V CDR1 and CDR2: SGHTS, YDEGEE. The CDR3 protein is CASSLRGLHTDTQYF. The CDR3 DNA is TGTGCCAGCAGCTTAAGGGGCCTTCACACAGATACGCAGTATTTT.

This clonotype was recorded at least ten times. The chain joins TRBV15 to TRBJ2-7; perhaps D is TRBD1 or TRBD2 (5 bases each). Looked up from germline, CDR1 is LNHNV and CDR2 is YYDKDF (reference sequence). The length of the CDR3 is 14 residues. Trimming pared 4 bases from V and 4 bases from J, leaving 14 bases between. CDR3 nucleotides: TGTGCCACCAGCAACCGGGACGGGCGATACGAGCAGTACTTC. Translated, it gives CATSNRDGRYEQYF.

In its sample, this clonotype was seen many times. The genes are TRBV20-1 and TRBJ2-5, with 9 bases identical to TRBD2. V was pared by 5 bases and J by 3 bases, with 4 bases of the junction left unmatched. Germline V gene data show CDR1 as DFQATT and CDR2 as SNEGSKA (reference sequence). The CDR3 contains 13 residues. As DNA, the CDR3 is TGCAGTGCTGCGACTAGCGGTGAAGAGACCCAGTACTTC. Encoded protein: CSAATSGEETQYF.

A few counts support this clonotype. The rearrangement links TRBV28 to TRBJ2-1; D gene unclear. Trimming stripped 1 base from V and 6 bases from J, with 4 bases between. The CDR3 length is 12 residues. The germline V gene encodes CDR1 MDHEN and CDR2 SYDVKM. CDR3 residues: CASSLFRNEQFF. The DNA for the CDR3 is TGTGCCAGCAGTTTATTTCGCAATGAGCAGTTCTTC.

This clonotype was found many times. The chain combines TRBV5-1 with TRBJ2-1, with TRBD2 matching over 7 bases. CDR3 length: 17 residues. Germline V gives CDR1 SGHRS, CDR2 YFSETQ. V shed 0 bases, J shed 0 bases, and the junction held 6 bases outside the gene matches. The CDR3 nucleotides are TGCGCCAGCAGCTTGGAGGGAGGGTGGAGCTCCTACAATGAGCAGTTCTTC. Its translation is CASSLEGGWSSYNEQFF.

This clonotype was observed many times. The genes are TRBV10-3 and TRBJ2-3; a weak D match, TRBD2 (6 bases). Trimming left V 2 bases short and J 0 bases short, with 9 bases between. Germline CDR1 and CDR2: ENHRY and SYGVKD. This CDR3 spans 15 amino acids. The CDR3 loop reads CAISERRDSTDTQYF. In DNA, the CDR3 is TGTGCCATCAGTGAGAGGCGGGACAGCACAGATACGCAGTATTTT.

Note on this clonotype: This may be a read error: a much more frequent sequence differs by one nucleotide. The rearrangement links TRBV5-1 to TRBJ2-3; D unresolved. V was shortened by 0 bases and J by 6 bases, with 14 bases between the two germline ends. The CDR3 sequence is 15 residues long. Germline V lookup: CDR1 SGHRS, CDR2 YFSETQ. The CDR3 sequence: CASSLEVRGPDTQYF. The CDR3 DNA is TGCGCCAGCAGCTTGGAAGTGAGAGGACCCGATACGCAGTATTTT.

This clonotype appeared many times. The J gene is TRBJ2-1, the V gene TRBV7-9, with 7 bases that match TRBD1. Trimming at V came to 4 bases and at J to 12 bases, leaving 12 bases not matched to a gene. Germline-derived CDR1 and CDR2 are SEHNR and FQNEAQ (reference sequence). The CDR3 is 14 amino acids. The CDR3 DNA follows: TGTGCCAGCAGCTCGCCCTCGACAGGGTTATGGCAGTTCTTC. This codes for CASSSPSTGLWQFF.

The CDR3 spells CASSSWTVGRAQYF. The CDR3 DNA reads as TGTGCCAGCAGCTCCTGGACGGTGGGCAGGGCGCAGTATTTT. V is TRBV7-3 and J is TRBJ2-3, with D possibly matching TRBD1 (5 bases). V lost 4 bases and J lost 10, with 18 bases in between. The CDR3 has 14 amino acids. Looked up from germline, CDR1 is SGHTA and CDR2 is FQGTGA. The whole variable domain, remainder taken from reference TRBV7-3 and TRBJ2-3, is GAGVSQTPSNKVTEKGKYVELRCDPISGHTALYWYRQSLGQGPEFLIYFQGTGAADDSGLPNDRFFAVRPEGSVSTLKIQRTERGDSAVYLCASSSWTVGRAQYFGPGTRLTVL.

This clonotype was counted many times. The CDR3 nucleotides are TGTGCCAGCAGCTTAGAAGGTAGCCGGATCACCGGGGAGCTGTTTTTT. Translated: CASSLEGSRITGELFF. The gene calls are TRBV7-2 and TRBJ2-2, with no clear D. The CDR3 spans 16 residues. CDR1 and CDR2 (germline): SGHTA, FQGNSA. Deletions cut 1 base from V and 4 bases from J, with 13 bases between.